Listed here is a single T cell receptor beta chain. The antigen remains undetermined. CDR1 and CDR2 (germline): DFQATT, SNEGSKA (reference sequence). Trimming pared 0 bases from V and 3 bases from J, leaving 12 bases between. CDR3 length equals 14 residues. The data belong to a study of post-analysis software for immune sequencing data. Study-wide findings and caveats: Five or six TRBV segments, TRBV5-6, TRBV5-1 and TRBV20-1 among them, were found more frequent in patients than controls.

Prepared TCR beta cDNA libraries contained unique molecular identifiers. TCRdb re-called the PCR reads with MiXCR, one entry per CDR3 protein. The data hold approximately 660,000 distinct CDR3 sequences, with approximately 60% observed a single time. The chain recombines TRBV20-1 with TRBJ2-7; D ambiguous. This TCR was recovered from a girl aged 2 to 9 with multiple sclerosis. Material: blood. This CDR3 is CSARDQRMHYEQYF. CDR3 coding DNA: TGCAGTGCTAGAGATCAACGGATGCACTACGAGCAGTACTTC.